This T cell receptor beta chain was recorded in a study of naive and memory T cell subsets. Trimming at V came to 2 bases and at J to 4 bases, leaving 7 bases not matched to a gene. The CDR3 length is 15 residues. Germline V gene data show CDR1 as MNHNS and CDR2 as SASEGT. CD4 T cells were positively selected, then CD8 T cells from the CD4-negative fraction. Four subsets defined by CD45RA and CD27 were sorted after CD3, CD4, CD8 and live/dead staining. For this clonotype: What it binds is unknown.

The beta constant-region primer was an equimolar mix of two oligonucleotides covering TRBC1 and TRBC2. The ligated cDNA underwent four PCR rounds using SP2 and nested alpha and beta constant-region primers. TCRdb fed the UMI-ligation and nested PCR reads into MiXCR, producing one record per CDR3 protein. Of over 80,000 distinct CDR3 sequences listed, approximately 10% are singletons. Study outcomes and limitations: No ground truth validated the naive and memory repertoire findings. Diversity fell and Gini index rose from naive through CM, EM, EMRA. Especially in CD8 cells, naive repertoires contained a few larger clonotypes, possibly CD45RA-re-expressing memory cells.

This sequence was found in a human donor in good health. This chain joins TRBV6-1 and TRBJ1-2; the match to TRBD1 covers 7 bases. The source material was naive CD4+ T cells from blood. The DNA for the CDR3 is TGTGCCAGCAGTGAATCAGTAGGGGGCGGCTATGGCTACACCTTC. Protein product: CASSESVGGGYGYTF.